This T cell receptor (beta chain) emerged from a study of identical twins (TCRdb year 2016). A note on the overall study: To test whether fetal clonotypes persist, this study deep-sequenced TCR alpha and beta repertoires from monozygotic twins, from unrelated adults of various ages, and from cord blood. To rule out contamination, replicate twin experiments were performed at different times with different library preparation protocols. Results and caveats for the whole study, not just this receptor: Conclusions relied on cross-sectional statistical analysis, since the same donors could not be followed over many years. Zero-insertion analyses could be partly confounded by invariant T cells such as MAIT and iNKT, though diverse VJ usage argued against such confounding for most clonotypes. Recombination models systematically underestimated out-of-frame TCR alpha sharing in monozygotic twins but agreed with sharing between unrelated individuals. Abundant cord blood beta clonotypes had fewer insertions, young adult naive repertoires showed a similar but weaker trend, and memory repertoires showed no such trend. Out-of-frame TCR alpha sequences shared between twins showed an excess of low generation-probability sequences compared with coincidental sharing between unrelated individuals. The excess sharing between twins in beta out-of-frame sequences was weaker because fewer shared sequences reduced the signal-to-noise ratio.

All donors were healthy Caucasians. The twin cohort consisted of three pairs of female monozygotic twins, all aged about 18 to 29 years. The RNA used for TCR libraries was isolated from peripheral blood mononuclear cells. Library prep was done by 5' RACE. The instrument given in TCRdb is Illumina HiSeq 2000. Template switching introduced a universal primer binding site; the final cDNA contained a unique molecular identifier, enabling accurate counting of TCR cDNA molecules. Specific primers in the conserved constant-segment region were used to synthesize first-strand cDNA for the TCR alpha and beta chains. To control for contamination, every cDNA library carried two barcodes: a SMART-Mk sample barcode plus Illumina barcodes. Two successive PCR steps introduced TruSeq adapter sequences along with Illumina sample barcodes. Sequencing of the TCR alpha and beta cDNA libraries was done on the Illumina HiSeq platform using custom primers. The authors' pipeline ran thus. Unique molecular identifiers were extracted from raw reads with MiGEC, and CDR3 positions were determined with MiXCR. Recombination models were inferred per individual with the repgenHMM and IGoR tools using an EM algorithm. The analysis of shared clonotypes was done with the tcR package in R, with sharing normalized by the product of cloneset sizes. To study raw recombination without the effects of thymic and clonal selection, out-of-frame nonproductive sequences were analyzed. TCRdb redid the processing of the public reads, applying fastp at Q25 and MiXCR, and retained in-frame beta chains. One record per CDR3 amino acid sequence lists the most common genes and DNA. Here the V and J calls rest on TCRdb's processing, not on the authors' analysis. The sample yields 600,000 to 700,000 distinct CDR3 sequences; 21% were counted once. In total, the top ten clones hold 4.3% of the sample.

On this clonotype itself: The antigen it binds to is not known. Qualities for individual bases were not recorded, and no much larger clone is one base off.

This same sample was also taken into another study, of T cells expressing NK-cell markers. From that second study: TCR beta-chain repertoires were profiled in sorted CD3+CD56+NKG2C+, CD3+CD56+NKG2C- and CD3+CD56-NKG2C+ T-cell subsets from about 8 donors. Of the eight sequenced donors, seven were found to be HCMV-seropositive and one was found to be HCMV-seronegative. To restrict sorting to alphabetaTCR-expressing T cells, an anti-gammadeltaTCR antibody was added in several experiments. For several donors, the dominant CD3+CD56+NKG2C+ clonotypes were among the top 10 CD8+ clonotypes and accounted for roughly 1.0-7.5% of CD8+ T cells. Those dominant clonotypes were again the most abundant among CD3+CD56-NKG2C+ cells in several donors, at roughly 25-60.1%. It remained unclear whether the expanded NKG2C-expressing T cell clones were specific for HCMV antigens. All eight donors whose samples were sequenced were randomly selected healthy volunteers, three of them men and five women. HCMV serostatus was determined by detecting HCMV-specific IgG in serum with a commercial ELISA kit. For about six donors, unsorted PBMC were also used to sequence bulk peripheral blood T-cell repertoires. MIGEC was used to demultiplex reads and group the reads by UMI, and MiTCR was used to assemble and quantify clonotypes. To remove erroneous sequences, TCR cDNA sequences were retained only when supported by two or more reads. The tcR package was used for downstream repertoire analysis, and clonotypes were matched between fractions using CDR3 nucleotide sequence together with V segment. VDJmatch was used to annotate antigen specificity against VDJdb, with one amino acid substitution in CDR3 allowed.

Sequenced sample: PBMCs. The sequence derives from a woman aged 18-29 years in good health.

The CDR3: CASSYSSGGTDTQYF. The DNA sequence reads TGTGCCAGCAGTTACTCTAGCGGCGGGACAGATACGCAGTATTTT. The chain couples TRBV12-3 or TRBV12-4 to TRBJ2-3; TRBD2 aligns with 7 central bases. The CDR3 measures 15 amino acids from cysteine to phenylalanine. Solely the CDR3 DNA is kept, with 45 bases framed from the first base. For this chain, trimming is 4 bases at the V end and 3 bases at the J end, and the number of junction bases without a gene match is 7.